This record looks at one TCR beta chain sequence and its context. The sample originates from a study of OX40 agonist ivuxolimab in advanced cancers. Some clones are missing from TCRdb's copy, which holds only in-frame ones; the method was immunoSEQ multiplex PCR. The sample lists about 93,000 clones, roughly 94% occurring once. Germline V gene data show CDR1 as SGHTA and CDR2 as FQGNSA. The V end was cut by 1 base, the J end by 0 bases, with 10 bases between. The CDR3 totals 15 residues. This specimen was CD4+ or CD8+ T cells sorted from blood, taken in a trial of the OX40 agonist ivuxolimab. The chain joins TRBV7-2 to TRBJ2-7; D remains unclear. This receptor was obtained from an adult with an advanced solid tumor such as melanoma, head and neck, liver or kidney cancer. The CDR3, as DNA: TGTGCCAGCAGCTTAGGGGCAACCGACTCCTACGAGCAGTACTTC. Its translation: CASSLGATDSYEQYF.